The 13 T cell receptor beta chains listed next were all sequenced from one sample in a study of beta chain features in type 1 diabetes. Of the isolated RNA, all was reverse transcribed, and so the sequenced material was expressed TCRB transcripts. The data were produced by immunoSEQ multiplex PCR, yet TCRdb's version contains in-frame clones alone and is incomplete. The table has 160,000 or so clones, over 8.5% seen once. The material sequenced was central memory CD4+ T cells from blood. The source of these receptors is a man between 18 and 35 years old in good health.

In this sample, this clone turned up a few times. The chain carries TRBV5-8 and TRBJ1-5; TRBD1 might be the D (6 bases). The CDR3 runs to 15 residues. The germline gives CDR1 SGHTS, CDR2 YDEGEE. With 4 bases removed from V and 0 bases from J, the gap between germline ends came to 11 bases. In DNA form, the CDR3 reads TGTGCCAGCAGCCCGGGGGCAGTTAGCAATCAGCCCCAGCATTTT. Protein sequence: CASSPGAVSNQPQHF.

The chain combines TRBV7-9 with TRBJ2-3, with D tentatively TRBD1 or TRBD2 (5 bases each). The V end was cut by 1 base, the J end by 3 bases, with 17 bases between. This CDR3 spans 17 amino acids. Germline CDR1 SEHNR, CDR2 FQNEAQ (reference sequence). CDR3 amino acids: CASSLGSAGRTTDTQYF. DNA for the CDR3: TGTGCCAGCAGCTTAGGTAGTGCAGGGCGGACTACAGATACGCAGTATTTT.

The chain recombines TRBV7-2 with TRBJ2-1, with 7 bases lining up with TRBD2. Germline trimming cut 5 bases from V and 9 bases from J; bases unmatched to any gene: 10. CDR1 and CDR2 from the germline V gene are SGHTA and FQGNSA. The length of the CDR3 is 14 residues. As DNA, the CDR3 is TGTGCCAGCAGCCCCGCCGGGACTACAGGTGAGCAGTTCTTC. Protein sequence: CASSPAGTTGEQFF.

This clone was picked up a small number of times. This chain connects TRBV29-1 to TRBJ2-5, with 8 bases aligning to TRBD2. Losses at the gene ends were 5 bases for V and 3 bases for J; bases not matched to a gene: 2. Germline lookup yields CDR1 SQVTM and CDR2 ANQGSEA. The CDR3 runs to 12 residues. The CDR3 DNA follows: TGCAGCGTTCTACTAGCGGAAGAGACCCAGTACTTC. It codes for CSVLLAEETQYF.

J is TRBJ1-3 and V is TRBV18, with D hard to call. The V end lost 1 base, the J end lost 0 bases, and 7 bases lay between the germline ends. This CDR3 spans 15 amino acids. Germline CDR1 reads KGHSH; CDR2 reads LQKENI. The chain's CDR3 is CASSPQGLSGNTIYF. CDR3 coding DNA: TGTGCCAGCTCACCACAGGGTCTCTCTGGAAACACCATATATTTT.

V usage is TRBV29-1 and J usage is TRBJ1-2, with D possibly being TRBD1 (5 bases). V lost 5 bases, J lost 3 bases, and 13 bases lay in between. This CDR3 comprises 13 residues. The germline gives CDR1 SQVTM, CDR2 ANQGSEA. CDR3 in amino acids: CSVIRDGDYGYTF. The CDR3 nucleotides are TGCAGCGTTATCCGGGACGGGGACTATGGCTACACCTTC.

This clone has only a few counts. The V gene is TRBV15, the J gene TRBJ2-1; D not resolved. Germline CDR1 reads LNHNV; CDR2 reads YYDKDF (reference sequence). The CDR3 has 15 residues. The V gene lost 5 bases and the J gene lost 0 bases, with 11 bases spanning the gap. CDR3 sequence reads: CATSGPMTSYNEQFF. The CDR3 coding sequence is TGTGCCACCAGCGGTCCAATGACCTCCTACAATGAGCAGTTCTTC.

In its sample, this clone was seen a few times. This rearrangement joins TRBV19 to TRBJ2-1; a possible D gene is TRBD1 (5 bases). The germline V gene has CDR1 LNHDA and CDR2 SQIVND (reference sequence). CDR3 size: 14 residues. The V and J ends lost 3 bases and 8 bases respectively, with 14 bases between them. The CDR3 nucleotides read TGTGCCAGTAGTATGTGGGCAGGGTACGATGAGCAGTTCTTC. Its translation is CASSMWAGYDEQFF.

This clone was picked up a small number of times. The genes are TRBV2 and TRBJ2-1; TRBD1 matches 9 bases. The CDR3 has 15 residues. Germline CDR1 reads SNHLY; CDR2 reads FYNNEI. V lost 8 bases to trimming and J lost 6 bases; unmatched junction nucleotides: 11. CDR3 DNA: TGTGCCAGCGGACAGGGGACGAATTGGCGCAATGAGCAGTTCTTC. Its protein is CASGQGTNWRNEQFF.

This clone has just a few counts. The J gene is TRBJ2-1, the V gene TRBV7-2; D perhaps matches TRBD1 (5 bases). The CDR3 contains 15 residues. Germline V CDR1 and CDR2: SGHTA, FQGNSA. V dropped 5 bases and J dropped 4 bases, with 15 bases sitting between them. The CDR3 sequence is CASSLDKAPYNEQFF. CDR3 sequence (DNA): TGTGCCAGCAGCCTGGACAAGGCCCCTTACAATGAGCAGTTCTTC.

This clone has just a few counts. The gene calls are TRBV9 and TRBJ2-2, with D perhaps TRBD2 (5 bases). V was clipped by 0 bases and J by 6 bases, with 9 bases between them. CDR3 size: 14 residues. Germline values: CDR1 SGDLS, CDR2 YYNGEE. The CDR3 nucleotides read TGTGCCAGCAGCGTAGCGGCTAGCTCCGGGGAGCTGTTTTTT. Amino acids: CASSVAASSGELFF.

This chain links TRBV11-2 with TRBJ2-7, with D unclear. The germline V gene encodes CDR1 SGHAT and CDR2 FQNNGV. The CDR3 runs to 13 residues. Between the trimmed V and J ends, which lost 5 bases and 0 bases, there was a span of 8 bases. CDR3 in amino acids: CASSLVFSYEQYF. CDR3 nucleotides: TGTGCCAGCAGCCTAGTATTCTCCTACGAGCAGTACTTC.

This clone was recorded a few times. V gene TRBV7-2 combines with J gene TRBJ2-7; D might be TRBD1 (5 bases). Germline CDR1 SGHTA, CDR2 FQGNSA. There are 15 residues in the CDR3. V gave up 1 base and J gave up 3 bases, with 13 bases separating them. CDR3: CASSLGGLPSYEQYF. CDR3 bases: TGTGCCAGCAGCTTAGGGGGCCTACCTAGCTACGAGCAGTACTTC.